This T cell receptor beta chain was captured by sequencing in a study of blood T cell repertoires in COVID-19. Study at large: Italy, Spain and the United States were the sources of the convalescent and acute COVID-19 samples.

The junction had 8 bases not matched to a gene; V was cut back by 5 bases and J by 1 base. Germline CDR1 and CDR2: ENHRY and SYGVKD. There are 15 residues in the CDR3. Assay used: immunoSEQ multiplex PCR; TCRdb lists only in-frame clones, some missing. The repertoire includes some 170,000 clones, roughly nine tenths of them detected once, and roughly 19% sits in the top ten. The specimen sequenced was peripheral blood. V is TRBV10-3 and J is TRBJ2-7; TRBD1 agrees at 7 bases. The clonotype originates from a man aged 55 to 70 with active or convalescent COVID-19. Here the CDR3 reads CAISKITGVSYEQYF. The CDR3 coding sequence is TGTGCCATCAGTAAGATTACAGGGGTGTCCTACGAGCAGTACTTC.